The source of this TCR beta chain is a study of breast tumors, draining lymph nodes, adjacent tissues (TCRdb year 2016). Regarding the complete study: The study compared TCR beta repertoires across tumor, adjacent nontumor tissue and axillary lymph nodes from breast cancer patients. In human breast cancer, the study set out to evaluate how tumor, surrounding tissue and draining lymph node repertoires relate to one another and whether T cells may move between these sites. Overall results and qualifications from the work: The conclusion that tumor T cells originate in lymph nodes was framed as consistent with a hypothesis rather than directly demonstrated. A scenario in which most tumor T cells derive from the lymph node and then expand within tumor tissue was judged to be consistent with the data. Tumor and nontumor tissue repertoires were found to be significantly more similar in luminal-like than in basal-like breast cancer. Tumor T-cell repertoires showed less diversity than lymph node repertoires and more diversity than nontumor tissue repertoires, and tumor T-cell repertoires showed preferential V and J gene usage.

The table lists this clonotype with many counts. Its specific antigen is unknown. Per-base quality was not reported, and no clone a single base away is much larger than it. The axillary draining lymph nodes of breast cancer patients were the source of the lymph node samples. The run used an Illumina HiSeq 2000. Multiplex PCR amplification was used to generate the TCR beta chain libraries. High-throughput sequencing was used to analyze the amplified TCR beta chain products. Using fastp at Q25 and MiXCR, TCRdb reprocessed the public reads and kept productive beta chains. Entries are consolidated by CDR3 protein sequence, retaining the most common genes and DNA. This sample holds about 200,000 distinct CDR3 sequences; roughly 31% were observed only once. The ten largest clones represent approximately 4.5% of the sample. CDR1 DFQATT and CDR2 SNEGSKA were looked up in the germline V gene (reference sequence). Inclusive of the bounding cysteine and phenylalanine, the CDR3 is 15 residues long. Only the CDR3 region is kept as DNA, spanning 45 bases read in frame from base 1. The germline V and J ends show losses of 6 bases and 1 base respectively, and no gene match explains 8 bases of the junction.

The sequencing sample was made of axillary lymph node tissue. The rearranged segments are TRBV20-1 and TRBJ2-7; 11 junctional bases match TRBD2. This sequence was found in a female donor with breast cancer. Some clones in this sample may be carry-over from other donors' samples. The CDR3: CSAQIGTSGSYEQYF. Read as DNA, the sequence is TGCAGTGCGCAAATCGGGACTAGCGGATCCTACGAGCAGTACTTC.